The source of this T cell receptor (beta chain) is a study of high-grade serous ovarian cancer treatment subgroups. Across the whole study: Mean per sample: approximately 14,000 reads, some 8,100 unique TCR beta rearrangements.

Tumor samples were taken before definitive surgery or chemotherapy. This CDR3 has 18 amino acids. Germline lookup yields CDR1 LGHNA and CDR2 YNFKEQ. Whole-study findings and limits: Tumors within one patient showed repertoire similarity of roughly 0.095 to 0.8. Spatial context was lost because tumors were sequenced in bulk.

Libraries were prepared by immunoSEQ multiplex PCR; TCRdb keeps only in-frame clonotypes and omits some of them. This table holds about 36,000 clones, 70% to 80% found once. Note on this clone: Its antigen is unidentified. Germline is not matched at one junction end, which may reflect a read error.

V and J are TRBV4-2 and TRBJ2-7, with 10 nucleotides matching TRBD2. This receptor was identified in a human donor with high-grade serous ovarian cancer. Specimen: tumor tissue. Here the CDR3 reads CASSEEGEESGRAHEQYF. In DNA form, the CDR3 reads TGTGCCAGCAGCGAAGAAGGGGAGGAGAGCGGGAGGGCCCACGAGCAGTACTTC.